The rows below give T cell receptor beta chains drawn from one sample of a study of blood T cell repertoires in COVID-19. Using immunoSEQ multiplex PCR, the repertoire was profiled, and TCRdb retains in-frame clones only, with some absent. The sample includes roughly 170,000 clones, around 83% of them seen just once. Sample: PBMCs or T cells enriched from blood (not recorded which). These receptors originate from a woman in her forties or fifties in a cohort exposed to, infected with or recovered from COVID-19 (not recorded which). The CDR3 runs from the conserved cysteine through the conserved F or W. Fields, in order: V gene, J gene, CDR3 protein.

TRBV4-2	TRBJ1-1	CASSHPRTGMNTEAFF
TRBV2	TRBJ1-4	CATINPPVSNEKLFF
TRBV27	TRBJ2-7	CASSLSGVRVEQYF
TRBV19	TRBJ2-1	CASSVTSGRRSFRQFF
TRBV10-3	TRBJ1-5	CAIKPQGNQPQHF
TRBV2	TRBJ1-6	CASSLRVPGQNSPLHF
TRBV5-1	TRBJ1-6	CASSLGGSLNSPLHF
TRBV5-5	TRBJ1-1	CASSLGTGTEAFF
TRBV3-1/TRBV3-2	TRBJ2-3	CASSQVGGTGEDTQYF
TRBV6-5	TRBJ1-2	CASSRGQGNGYTF